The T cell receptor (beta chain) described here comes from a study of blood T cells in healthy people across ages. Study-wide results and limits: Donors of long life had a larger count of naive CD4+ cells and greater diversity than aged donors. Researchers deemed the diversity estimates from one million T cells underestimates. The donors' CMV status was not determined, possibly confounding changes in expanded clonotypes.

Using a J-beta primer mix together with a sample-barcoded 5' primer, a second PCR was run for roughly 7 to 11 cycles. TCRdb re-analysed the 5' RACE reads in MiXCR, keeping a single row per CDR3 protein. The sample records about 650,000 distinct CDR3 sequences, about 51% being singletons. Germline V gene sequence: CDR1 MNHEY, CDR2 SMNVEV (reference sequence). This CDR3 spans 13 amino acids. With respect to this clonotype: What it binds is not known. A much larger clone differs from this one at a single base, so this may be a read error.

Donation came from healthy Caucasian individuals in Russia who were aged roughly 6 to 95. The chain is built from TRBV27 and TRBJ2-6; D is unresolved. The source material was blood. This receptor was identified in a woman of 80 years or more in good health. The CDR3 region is CASSPIRANVPTF. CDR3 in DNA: TGTGCCAGCAGCCCGATAAGGGCCAACGTCCCGACTTTC. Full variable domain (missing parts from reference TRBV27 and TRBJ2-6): EAQVTQNPRYLITVTGKKLTVTCSQNMNHEYMSWYRQDPGLGLRQIYYSMNVEVTDKGDVPEGYKVSRKEKRNFPLILESPSPNQTSLYFCASSPIRANVPTFGAGSRLTVL.